Below, 7 T cell receptor beta chains from the same sample are listed, as sequenced in a study of blood T cell repertoires in COVID-19. Here immunoSEQ multiplex PCR was the method, and the copy in TCRdb shows in-frame clones only, minus some. The repertoire holds around 140,000 clones, with 80% to 90% as singletons. The material sequenced was peripheral blood. Receptor source: a man in his 60s with active or convalescent COVID-19.

In its sample, this clone was seen once. The J gene is TRBJ1-4, the V gene TRBV10-2; TRBD1 is a possible D gene (5 bases). V gave up 6 bases and J gave up 8 bases, with 16 bases separating them. The CDR3 runs 14 residues. Germline assignment: CDR1 WSHSY and CDR2 SAAADI. CDR3 nucleotide sequence: TGCGCCAGCAGAGAAGTGTCGGGGGGAGAAAAACTGTTTTTT. Encoded protein: CASREVSGGEKLFF.

The rearrangement uses TRBV7-2 and TRBJ2-3; the match to TRBD2 covers 9 bases. CDR1 is SGHTA, CDR2 FQGNSA, per germline. The V segment lost 5 bases and the J segment 4 bases; nucleotides outside the gene matches: 7. The CDR3 length is 15 residues. Here the CDR3 DNA reads TGTGCCAGCAGCGAAGCGGGGGGCTGGGCAGATACGCAGTATTTT. It yields the protein CASSEAGGWADTQYF. Based on the CDR3 plus reference TRBV7-2 and TRBJ2-3, the full variable domain is GAGVSQSPSNKVTEKGKDVELRCDPISGHTALYWYRQSLGQGLEFLIYFQGNSAPDKSGLPSDRFSAERTGGSVSTLTIQRTQQEDSAVYLCASSEAGGWADTQYFGPGTRLTVL.

The chain combines TRBV18 with TRBJ1-5; 9 bases fit TRBD1. The CDR3 is 15 amino acids. The trim removed 4 bases at V and 3 bases at J, leaving 4 bases unmatched. Germline CDR1 is KGHSH and CDR2 is LQKENI. As DNA, the CDR3 is TGTGCCAGCTCACTACAGGGGGCCCCCAATCAGCCCCAGCATTTT. It codes for CASSLQGAPNQPQHF.

The V and J genes are TRBV24-1 and TRBJ2-1; 9 bases map to TRBD2. The CDR3 contains 16 residues. In germline, CDR1 is KGHDR, CDR2 SFDVKD. J gave up 1 base and V 3 bases, and 3 bases lay outside the gene matches. Here the CDR3 reads CATSDPSGGSYNEQFF. In nucleotides, the CDR3 is TGTGCCACCAGTGATCCCAGCGGGGGGTCCTACAATGAGCAGTTCTTC.

The rearrangement joins TRBV3-1 (or the pseudogene TRBV3-2) to TRBJ2-1; possible D gene TRBD2, 6 bases. Germline CDR1 and CDR2: LGHDT and YNNKEL (reference sequence). V was cut by 0 bases and J by 14 bases, with 14 bases left in between. The CDR3 runs to 13 residues. CDR3 in amino acids: CASSQDPRSSEFF. CDR3 in DNA: TGTGCCAGCAGCCAAGATCCTCGGTCTAGCGAGTTCTTC.

The genes are TRBV5-4 and TRBJ2-3; 8 bases line up with TRBD1. There are 14 residues in the CDR3. Germline V gene lookup returns CDR1 SGHNT and CDR2 YYREEE (reference sequence). The J segment lost 4 bases and the V segment lost 2 bases, leaving 3 bases of the junction unmatched. Here the CDR3 reads CASSFGQGADTQYF. The CDR3 DNA sequence: TGTGCCAGCAGCTTCGGACAGGGCGCAGATACGCAGTATTTT.

CDR3 nucleotide sequence: TGTGCCAGTCTGCCGACAGGGGTCTCCTACGAGCAGTACTTC. It specifies CASLPTGVSYEQYF. The rearrangement uses TRBV5-8 and TRBJ2-7; 8 bases align to TRBD1. This CDR3 is built from 14 residues. J lost 0 bases, V lost 8 bases, and 7 bases had no gene match. The germline V gene encodes CDR1 SGHTS and CDR2 YDEGEE.